Listed below are T cell receptor beta chains from one sample, sequenced in a study of T cells in Graves' hyperthyroidism and ophthalmopathy. From the multiplex PCR reads, TCRdb called clonotypes with MiXCR, one entry per CDR3 protein. Of 750,000 to 950,000 distinct CDR3 sequences listed, 38% are singletons. What was sequenced was blood. These receptors originate from a man between 18 and 35 years old with Graves' hyperthyroidism. CDR3s include the opening cysteine and the closing phenylalanine or tryptophan.

>TRBV2|TRBJ2-5
CASSEARTPQETQYF
>TRBV11-2|TRBJ2-5
CASSLIRGGQETQYF
>TRBV6-7|TRBJ2-5
CASRMDPQETQYF
>TRBV14|TRBJ2-2
CASSQDHDSLRELQAGELFF
>TRBV27|TRBJ2-7
CASSLFHEQYF
>TRBV29-1|TRBJ1-1
CSVEGGKSTEAFF
>TRBV7-9|TRBJ2-5
CASSPPFSGAQETQYF
>TRBV19|TRBJ1-6
CASSYSKYPNLGSPLHF
>TRBV12-3/TRBV12-4|TRBJ1-5
CASTSTGTGDNQPQHF
>TRBV2|TRBJ2-7
CASAGQVLTSSYEQYF
>TRBV2|TRBJ1-5
CASSEGPGYSNQPQHF
>TRBV5-1|TRBJ2-7
CASSPDRVQYEQYF
>TRBV6-1|TRBJ1-6
CANQEGGDYSPLHF
>TRBV7-9|TRBJ1-4
CASSYLQGGNEKLFF
>TRBV20-1|TRBJ2-5
CSASRRETQYF
>TRBV29-1|TRBJ2-7
CSVIQATSYEQYF
>TRBV15|TRBJ2-7
CATSLTGVEQYF
>TRBV3-1|TRBJ1-1
CASSFEGQGATEAFF
>TRBV24-1|TRBJ1-1
CATSASTGGGTEAFF
>TRBV10-3|TRBJ2-7
CASSYSGAEESYEQYF
>TRBV12-3/TRBV12-4|TRBJ1-5
CASSVTGSEQPQHF
>TRBV11-3|TRBJ2-5
CASRLQETQYF
>TRBV5-1|TRBJ1-1
CASSIQGATEAFF
>TRBV12-3/TRBV12-4|TRBJ1-1
CASSLLLDQAEAFF
>TRBV5-1|TRBJ1-4
CASSDGTGGLTNEKLFF
>TRBV7-9|TRBJ2-2
CASSFATGELFF
>TRBV7-2|TRBJ1-1
CASSLPETGIPEAFF
>TRBV12-3/TRBV12-4|TRBJ1-3
CASSLTGANTIYF
>TRBV9|TRBJ1-6
CASSQGVDSVDNSPLHF
>TRBV7-2|TRBJ2-5
CASSLNPGHLRETQYF
>TRBV6-5|TRBJ2-6
CASTPDDPSRAGANVLTF
>TRBV25-1|TRBJ2-5
CASSLGGWEETQYF
>TRBV9|TRBJ1-6
CASSQDLWNSPLHF
>TRBV10-2|TRBJ1-1
CATLRGGTGPDTEAFF
>TRBV9|TRBJ2-7
CASSVGPGQANYEQYF
>TRBV10-3|TRBJ1-4
CAISNDREREKLFF
>TRBV20-1|TRBJ2-7
CSPGGTSPYEQYF
>TRBV7-9|TRBJ2-2
CASSLVRRAGELFF
>TRBV12-3/TRBV12-4|TRBJ1-4
CASSNTGGQEKLFF
>TRBV5-1|TRBJ1-6
CASSLGVGLGDSPLHF
>TRBV28|TRBJ2-7
CASSPAGSEEQYF
>TRBV10-3|TRBJ2-7
CASSLIQAGGFYEQYF
>TRBV15|TRBJ1-5
CATSRPDQPQHF
>TRBV5-6|TRBJ2-7
CASSGKYEQYF
>TRBV9|TRBJ1-6
CASSVSGNNSPLHF
>TRBV19|TRBJ1-1
CASSIDLWGNTEAFF
>TRBV6-2/TRBV6-3|TRBJ1-5
CASSSAVKVHSNQPQHF
>TRBV7-8|TRBJ2-5
CASSNLETQYF
>TRBV4-3|TRBJ2-5
CASSQDLVGGARYQETQYF
>TRBV18|TRBJ2-5
CASSLTNGARETQYF
>TRBV29-1|TRBJ2-7
CSVEDPRDKQYF
>TRBV20-1|TRBJ1-4
CSARHRENEKLFF
>TRBV7-9|TRBJ1-2
CASSPGRAPYGYTF